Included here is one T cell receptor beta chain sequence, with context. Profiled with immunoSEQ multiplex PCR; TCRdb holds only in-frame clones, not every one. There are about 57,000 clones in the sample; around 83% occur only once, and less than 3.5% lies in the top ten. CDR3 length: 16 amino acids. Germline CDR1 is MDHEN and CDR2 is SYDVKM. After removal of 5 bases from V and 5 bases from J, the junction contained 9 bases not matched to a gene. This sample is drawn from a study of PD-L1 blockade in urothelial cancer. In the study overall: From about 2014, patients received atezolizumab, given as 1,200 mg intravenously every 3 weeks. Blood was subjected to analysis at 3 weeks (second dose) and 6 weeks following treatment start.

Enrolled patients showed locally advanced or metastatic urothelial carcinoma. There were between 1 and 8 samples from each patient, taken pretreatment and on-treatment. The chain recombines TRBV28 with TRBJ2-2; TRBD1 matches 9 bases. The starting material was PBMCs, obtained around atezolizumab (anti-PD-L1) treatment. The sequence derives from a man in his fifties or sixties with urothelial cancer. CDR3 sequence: CASSRNPGTGTGELFF. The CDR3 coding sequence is TGTGCCAGCAGTCGCAACCCGGGGACAGGGACCGGGGAGCTGTTTTTT.